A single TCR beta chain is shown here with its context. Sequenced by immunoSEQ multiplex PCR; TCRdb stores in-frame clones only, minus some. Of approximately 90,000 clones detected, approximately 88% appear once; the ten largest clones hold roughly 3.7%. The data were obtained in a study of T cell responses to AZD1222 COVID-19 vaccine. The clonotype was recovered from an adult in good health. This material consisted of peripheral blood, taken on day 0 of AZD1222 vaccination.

CDR3 coding DNA: TGTGCCAGCAGTTACAGGGGCTCTGGAAACACCATATATTTT. Protein: CASSYRGSGNTIYF. The genes are TRBV2 and TRBJ1-3, with 7 bases fitting TRBD1. Germline V gene lookup returns CDR1 SNHLY and CDR2 FYNNEI. The CDR3 length is 14 residues. Trimming took 5 bases from V and 0 from J; bases not matched to a gene: 1.